This TCR beta chain was documented in a study of blood T cell repertoires in COVID-19. Study at large: The cDNA or gDNA used as material had been derived from T cells, B-cell-depleted T cells, or PBMCs.

Per the germline V gene, CDR1 is SGHNT and CDR2 is YYREEE (reference sequence). This CDR3 is built from 14 residues. Deletions cut 4 bases from V and 1 base from J, with 11 bases between. The cohort comprised adults aged roughly 18 to 100 years residing in some 24 US areas. Assignments of participants to cohorts depended upon their own reported clinical history. In the original processing: Nucleated cell number was recorded as an estimate derived from reference gene primer amplification. The assay was immunoSEQ multiplex PCR, and TCRdb's table has in-frame clones only and misses some. D and trimming come from the DNA, and the V and J calls and clone size come from that table. The sample includes a few hundred thousand clones, just under 90% seen only once; the top ten take about 1.2%.

The V call is TRBV5-4, the J call TRBJ1-2; D possibly corresponds to TRBD1 (6 bases). The sequenced sample was PBMCs or T cells enriched from blood (not recorded which). The sequence was obtained from a young man who had recovered from COVID-19. The CDR3 DNA is TGTGCCAGCAGCGTGACAGGCGGTAACTATGGCTACACCTTC. Translating gives CASSVTGGNYGYTF.